This T cell receptor beta chain was found in a study of metastatic and nonmetastatic thyroid tumors. About the study: The authors compared repertoires across blood and tumor or nodule tissue from malignant and benign thyroid patients. Study observations and caveats: The study reportedly found significantly higher TCR beta diversity in malignant thyroid tumors than benign nodules, in blood and tumor.

Trimming left V 2 bases short and J 6 bases short, with 13 bases between. Looked up from germline, CDR1 is DFQATT and CDR2 is SNEGSKA (reference sequence). The CDR3 runs 14 residues. On this clone itself: The antigen remains undetermined.

There were no patients who had received any treatment before thyroid surgery. In the original analysis: A papillary thyroid cancer distant-metastasis classifier was built from CDR3 differences across clinicopathological groups. TCRdb re-called the PCR reads via MiXCR. The V and J calls were determined by TCRdb, not by the authors. The sample shows some 30,000 clones, roughly 30% of them seen only once. This receptor was obtained from a female donor with papillary thyroid cancer or a benign thyroid nodule (not recorded which). Some clones in this sample may be carry-over from other donors' samples. The chain has TRBV20-1 and TRBJ1-4; D is unresolved. What was sequenced was blood. DNA for the CDR3: TGCAGTGCTAGATTTCAGCAAGGTGATGAAAAACTGTTTTTT. Translating gives CSARFQQGDEKLFF.